This T cell receptor beta chain was sequenced during a study of cytomegalovirus exposure and HLA in healthy donors (dated by TCRdb to 2016 to 2017). About the investigation overall: According to an earlier analysis of several hundred of the donors, 150 million to 200 million T cells yielded some 120 million unique TCR beta sequences and about 300 Gb of sequence data. In addition to the first cohort of around 670 subjects, a separate validation cohort of 120 different subjects was used. Roughly 300 gigabases of sequencing data and roughly 80 million unique TCR sequences made up an early release that covered fewer than 650 HLA-typed donors. In an earlier analysis of more than 550 of the donors, high-throughput TCR beta sequencing was used to judge whether each TCR beta V gene segment behaved as functional or pseudogenic. Genome-wide SNP genotypes for about 55% of the roughly 670 donors were used in a later genetic analysis, which treated that subset as a discovery cohort. The number of donors typed differed by locus, with 629-630 for A, B, C, DRB1 and DQB1, roughly 520 for DQA1, 600 to 610 for DPA1, and 400 to 490 for DPB1. The T cell repertoires of roughly 660 subjects were profiled by immunosequencing and related to cytomegalovirus serostatus. Among 350 to 400 genotyped donors of the cohort, an average of around 240,000 unique TCR beta nucleotide sequences were sequenced per donor, roughly a sixth of them non-productive. HLA typing covered class I and class II loci at four-digit resolution. To study patterns of TCR occurrence, a later analysis re-analyzed previously published TCR beta repertoires from 666 donors and added high-resolution HLA genotyping. The study was designed to test whether signatures of past pathogen exposure could be identified by cataloging public T cell receptors. Roughly 5 DR-DQ haplotypes were handled as single units for association and clustering, since linkage in the cohort was strong. Every repertoire in the discovery cohort had been generated on one and the same sequencing platform. Of the roughly 400 genotyped donors, roughly 85% fell in the genetic ancestry cluster associated with self-reported Caucasian donors. The later analysis used no new phenotypic data to find candidate immune exposures, relying instead on TCR beta sequences and their occurrence across donors. To predict cytomegalovirus infection status, the study brought together high-throughput TCR immunosequencing, statistical association of individual TCRs with disease status, and machine learning. Donor age, sex, ethnicity and CMV serostatus were compiled alongside the repertoire data. Findings and caveats that apply to the study as a whole: The 87-base-pair reads could not distinguish some IMGT-functional V segments, including TRBV6-2 and TRBV6-3, so those segments were excluded. An association between a missense DCLRE1C variant and V-gene and J-gene trimming of TCR beta chains was found in a later genetic analysis and replicated in an independent cohort. Because some donors lacked HLA typing at each locus, the association tests relied only on the typed subset. Linkage disequilibrium might explain the correlated functional status among segregating V segments, but an unknown experimental factor could not be excluded. A total of 150 to 200 TCR beta chains were listed by the study as associated with cytomegalovirus. The only immune exposure information available for the cohort was CMV serostatus. In a later analysis, TCR association rates were found to vary across HLA loci, with the most associated TCRs seen for DRB1 alleles and the fewest for HLA-C alleles. In a later analysis, several top co-occurrence clusters were reported to appear linked to parvovirus B19, influenza, CMV and Epstein-Barr virus. A cluster of highly shared sequence variants was judged likely to represent a technical artifact of the sequencing pipeline. In an earlier analysis of approximately 590 of the donors, most TCR beta V segments appeared in productive rearrangements about 90% or about 30% of the time, broadly matching IMGT annotations. Because counts were too low, about 18 rarely observed V segments, including chromosome 9 orphons, were left out of the earlier analysis of 587 of the donors. Most TCR sequences were observed very rarely across donors, whereas some public TCRs were present in many individuals. Presence/absence analyses assumed roughly uniform sequencing depth across donors, an assumption that may not hold. In vitro tests confirmed that a few of the cytomegalovirus-associated TCR beta chains recognize cytomegalovirus antigens. In a later analysis, HLA-associated TCR beta chains showed more clonal expansion and lower generation probabilities than non-associated chains that were equally common. Compared with the roughly 670-donor mean, donors in an Asian-associated ancestry cluster had fewer N-insertions in productive TCRs, according to a later genetic analysis. Specific HLA alleles were associated with 15,000 to 20,000 TCR beta sequences at a false discovery rate of 0.05 in a later analysis. According to the authors, the approach could potentially be generalized to other disease states and immunological phenotypes. Only TCR beta chains were sequenced in this cohort, and the absence of alpha or paired-chain data limited detectable features. Assigning TCR associations to individual alleles was difficult when HLA alleles, especially DR and DQ, strongly co-occurred. The classifier was reported to diagnose cytomegalovirus status with high specificity and sensitivity in both the original cohort and the validation cohort. In a later analysis, most CMV-associated TCR beta chains were found to appear HLA-restricted, with HLA associations seemingly driven largely by CMV exposure. A further reported finding was that TCR beta sequences accurately predicted the HLA-A and HLA-B alleles for most subjects in the first cohort.

The library was produced with the immunoSEQ multiplex PCR assay. A mixture of 60 forward primers for TCR Vbeta segments and 13 reverse primers for TCR Jbeta segments was used in the multiplex PCR. Amplification of the CDR3 region of rearranged TCR beta genes was performed with a multiplex PCR assay on genomic DNA. Amplified TCR beta libraries were sequenced as 87-base-pair reads on the Illumina HiSeq System. Per the original workflow: A later analysis tallied 75 million to 95 million unique TCR beta chains across the 666 repertoires, and about 12 million of those chains were shared by two or more donors. Raw reads were error-corrected and collapsed into unique sequences by a nearest-neighbor algorithm in which closely related sequences were merged to remove PCR and sequencing errors. CDR3 sequences were aligned to IMGT reference sequences to assign V, D and J gene segments. Each retained sequence needed at least a six-nucleotide match to both a V gene segment and a J gene segment. Rearrangements were classified as productive when the CDR3 lacked stop codons and remained in frame with V and J, and all other rearrangements were classified as non-productive. Following IMGT convention, CDR3 was defined as the stretch from the second conserved V-encoded cysteine up to the conserved J-encoded phenylalanine. The earlier analysis of about 500 of the donors excluded sequences that lacked an unambiguous match to a single V gene segment. An earlier analysis of about 600 of the donors called V segments functional above 56.7% productive rearrangements and segregating when the between-donor standard deviation exceeded 5%. A statistical classification framework was built to diagnose cytomegalovirus status from the catalog of TCR beta chain sequences. In a later analysis, TCR nucleotide sequences were compared against IMGT/GENE-DB human TR gene sequences so that V and J genes could be assigned. A later analysis assigned CDR3 sequences and most-parsimonious VDJ recombination scenarios with the TCRdist pipeline. A later analysis defined each TCR beta chain by its CDR3 amino acid sequence plus V-gene family, and excluded reads lacking a unique V-gene family. In a later analysis, fewer than 650 highly shared, low-generation-probability nucleotide sequences were removed to address suspected cross-contamination and a sequencing artifact. For each public chain, a later analysis derived a clonal expansion index from normalized ranks of inferred template counts within each repertoire. In a later analysis, generation probabilities were computed with a VDJ recombination model fitted to out-of-frame rearrangements, and the resulting probabilities were checked against IGoR. Hypergeometric tests were used in a later analysis to score TCR-TCR, TCR-HLA and TCR-CMV co-occurrence, with a repertoire-size bias correction applied to the TCR pairs. To estimate false discovery rates, a later analysis permuted the HLA or CMV assignments 20 times. In a later analysis, co-occurring TCRs were grouped using DBSCAN, with TCRdist sequence similarity added in when clustering inside HLA-allele-positive subsets. Repertoires with fewer than 30,000 or more than 120,000 public chains, plus five repertoires with anomalous nucleotide sharing, were excluded from co-occurrence clustering. In TCRdb, the immuneACCESS table is reduced to in-frame sequences with V and J assigned. These tables do not hold every clone; where another copy was compared, an unresolved V gene accounts for under half, and the others remain unexplained. The V and J calls and clone size were taken over from that table, and D and trimming were inferred from the DNA. The sample has about 90,000 clones on record, roughly 58% of them singletons. The ten largest account for about 5% of the sample.

In total, approximately 700 healthy bone marrow donors made up the cohort. At the time of sampling, every cohort member was nominally healthy, though immune exposures that went unrecorded were likely present. The donor was CMV seropositive and belonged to the group of some 290 seropositive cohort members. A peripheral blood sample was provided by each donor, and peripheral blood mononuclear cells were used for TCR beta sequencing. The Qiagen DNeasy Blood Extraction Kit was used to extract genomic DNA from the blood cell samples. CDR1 LNHNV and CDR2 YYDKDF were looked up in the germline V gene (reference sequence). Trimming removed 5 bases from V and 4 bases from J, leaving 14 bases between the germline ends. The CDR3 starts with the cysteine, ends with the phenylalanine, and has 14 residues. Solely the CDR3 DNA is kept, with 42 bases framed from the first base. There are a few counts of this clone. Its target antigen remains unknown. Base qualities are not at hand, and no much larger clone is one base apart.

Input material: PBMCs. This TCR was recovered from a woman in her 30s in good health and CMV-seropositive. The sequence is built from TRBV15 and TRBJ2-5; the D gene is perhaps TRBD2, on 5 matching bases. The CDR3 loop reads CATSPRDNRETQYF. The DNA sequence is as follows: TGTGCCACCAGCCCCCGGGATAATCGAGAGACCCAGTACTTC. Supplemented by the reference TRBV15 and TRBJ2-5 proteins around the CDR3, the complete variable domain is DAMVIQNPRYQVTQFGKPVTLSCSQTLNHNVMYWYQQKSSQAPKLLFHYYDKDFNNEADTPDNFQSRRPNTSFCFLDIRSPGLGDTAMYLCATSPRDNRETQYFGPGTRLLVL.